This T cell receptor beta chain was sequenced during a study of cytomegalovirus exposure and HLA in healthy donors. Study conclusions and caveats: Cytomegalovirus association was listed for 150 to 200 TCR beta chains. The HLA-A and HLA-B alleles of most subjects were reportedly predicted accurately from TCR beta sequences. DRB1 showed the most TCR associations and HLA-C the fewest in a later analysis, as rates varied by HLA locus.

Points on this clone: Its antigen is currently unknown.

The CDR3 contains 13 residues. Germline V lookup: CDR1 SGHRS, CDR2 YFSETQ. With 60 Vbeta and 13 Jbeta primers, the PCR was carried out. In the original processing: In a later analysis, the count reached some 73 million unique TCR beta chains, with about 9.9 million shared. The assay was immunoSEQ multiplex PCR, and TCRdb's table has in-frame clones only and misses some. D and trimming were read from the DNA, whereas the V and J calls and clone size are those reported in that table. There are more than 130,000 clones in the sample; roughly 80% occur only once, and nearly 5% lies in the top ten. This TCR derives from a woman between 50 and 59 years old in good health and CMV-seronegative. This rearrangement joins TRBV5-1 to TRBJ2-5; 7 bases align to TRBD1. Judging by the DNA end, TRBJ2-7 fits better; the J call may be wrong. Sequences were obtained from PBMCs. CDR3 region: CASRQGGAVEQYF. In nucleotides, the CDR3 is TGCGCCAGCAGACAAGGGGGCGCGGTCGAGCAGTACTTC.